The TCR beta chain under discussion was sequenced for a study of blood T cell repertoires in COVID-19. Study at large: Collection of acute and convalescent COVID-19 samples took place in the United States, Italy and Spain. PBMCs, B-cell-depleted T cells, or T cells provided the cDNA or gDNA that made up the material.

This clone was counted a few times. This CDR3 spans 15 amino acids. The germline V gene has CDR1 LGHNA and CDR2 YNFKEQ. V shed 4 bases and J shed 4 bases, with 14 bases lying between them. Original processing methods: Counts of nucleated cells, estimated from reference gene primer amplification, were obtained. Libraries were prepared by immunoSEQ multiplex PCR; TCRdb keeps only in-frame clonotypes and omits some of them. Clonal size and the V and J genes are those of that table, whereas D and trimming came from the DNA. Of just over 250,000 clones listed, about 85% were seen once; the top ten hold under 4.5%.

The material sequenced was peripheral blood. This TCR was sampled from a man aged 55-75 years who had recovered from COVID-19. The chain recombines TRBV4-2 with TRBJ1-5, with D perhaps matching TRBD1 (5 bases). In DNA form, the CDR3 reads TGTGCCAGCAGCCGGCGGTGGGCAGGGAATCAGCCCCAGCATTTT. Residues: CASSRRWAGNQPQHF.